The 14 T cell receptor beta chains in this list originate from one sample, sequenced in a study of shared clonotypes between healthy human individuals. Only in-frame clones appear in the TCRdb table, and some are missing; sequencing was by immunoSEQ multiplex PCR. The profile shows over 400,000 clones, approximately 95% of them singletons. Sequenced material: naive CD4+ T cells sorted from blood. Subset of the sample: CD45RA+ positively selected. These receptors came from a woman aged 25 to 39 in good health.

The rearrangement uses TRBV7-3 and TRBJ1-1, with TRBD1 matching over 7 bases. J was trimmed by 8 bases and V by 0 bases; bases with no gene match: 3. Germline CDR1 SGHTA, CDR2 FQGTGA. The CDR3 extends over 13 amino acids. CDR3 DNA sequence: TGTGCCAGCAGCTTAACAATGACAGGGGAAGCTTTCTTT. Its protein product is CASSLTMTGEAFF.

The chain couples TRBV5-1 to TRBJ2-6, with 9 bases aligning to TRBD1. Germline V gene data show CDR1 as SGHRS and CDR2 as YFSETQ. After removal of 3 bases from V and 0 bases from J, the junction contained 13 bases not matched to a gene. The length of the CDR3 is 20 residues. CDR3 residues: CASSWPRGQGAYSGANVLTF. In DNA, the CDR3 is TGCGCCAGCAGCTGGCCCCGGGGACAGGGAGCTTACTCTGGGGCCAACGTCCTGACTTTC.

The CDR3 is CASSQVGLAGETQYF. The CDR3 bases are TGCGCCAGCAGCCAAGTGGGACTAGCGGGAGAGACCCAGTACTTC. The chain recombines TRBV4-1 with TRBJ2-5; TRBD2 matches at 12 bases. CDR1 is MGHRA, CDR2 YSYEKL, per germline. CDR3 length: 15 amino acids. J lost 4 bases, V lost 1 base, and 1 base had no gene match.

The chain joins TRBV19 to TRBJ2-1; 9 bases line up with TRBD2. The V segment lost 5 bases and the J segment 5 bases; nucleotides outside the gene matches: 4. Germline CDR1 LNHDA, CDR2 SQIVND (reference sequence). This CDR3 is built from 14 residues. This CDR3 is CASSGLAYNNEQFF. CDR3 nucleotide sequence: TGTGCCAGTAGTGGACTAGCGTATAACAATGAGCAGTTCTTC.

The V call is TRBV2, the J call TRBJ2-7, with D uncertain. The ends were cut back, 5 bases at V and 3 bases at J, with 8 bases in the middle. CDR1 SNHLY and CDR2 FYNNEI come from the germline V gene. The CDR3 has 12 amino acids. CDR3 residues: CASSTDRYEQYF. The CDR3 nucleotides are TGTGCCAGCAGTACTGACCGCTACGAGCAGTACTTC.

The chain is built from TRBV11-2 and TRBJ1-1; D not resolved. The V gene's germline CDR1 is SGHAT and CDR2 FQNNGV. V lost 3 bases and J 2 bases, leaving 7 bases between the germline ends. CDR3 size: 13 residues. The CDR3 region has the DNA TGTGCCAGCAGCTTTAACATCAACACTGAAGCTTTCTTT. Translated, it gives CASSFNINTEAFF.

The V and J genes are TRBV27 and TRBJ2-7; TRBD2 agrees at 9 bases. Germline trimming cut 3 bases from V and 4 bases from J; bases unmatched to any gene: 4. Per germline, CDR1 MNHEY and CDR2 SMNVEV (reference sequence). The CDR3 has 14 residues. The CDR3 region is CASSFRAGGYEQYF. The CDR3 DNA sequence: TGTGCCAGCAGTTTTAGGGCGGGAGGGTACGAGCAGTACTTC.

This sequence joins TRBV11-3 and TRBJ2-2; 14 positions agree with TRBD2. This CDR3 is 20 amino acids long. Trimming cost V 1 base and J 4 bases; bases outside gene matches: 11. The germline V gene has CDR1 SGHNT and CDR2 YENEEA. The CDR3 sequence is CASSLGGLAGETLVTGELFF. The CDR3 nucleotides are TGTGCCAGCAGCTTAGGGGGACTAGCGGGAGAAACCCTAGTCACCGGGGAGCTGTTTTTT.

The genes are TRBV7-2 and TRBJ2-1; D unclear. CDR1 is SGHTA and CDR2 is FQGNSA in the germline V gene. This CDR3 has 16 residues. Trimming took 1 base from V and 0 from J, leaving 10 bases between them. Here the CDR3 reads CASSLVGGRSYNEQFF. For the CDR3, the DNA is TGTGCCAGCAGCTTAGTGGGTGGGCGCTCCTACAATGAGCAGTTCTTC.

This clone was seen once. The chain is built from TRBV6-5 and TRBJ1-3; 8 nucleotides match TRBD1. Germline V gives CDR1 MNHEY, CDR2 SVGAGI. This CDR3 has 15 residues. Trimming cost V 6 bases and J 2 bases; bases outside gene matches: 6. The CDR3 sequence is CASRPDRAAGNTIYF. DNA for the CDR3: TGTGCCAGCAGGCCGGACAGGGCGGCTGGAAACACCATATATTTT.

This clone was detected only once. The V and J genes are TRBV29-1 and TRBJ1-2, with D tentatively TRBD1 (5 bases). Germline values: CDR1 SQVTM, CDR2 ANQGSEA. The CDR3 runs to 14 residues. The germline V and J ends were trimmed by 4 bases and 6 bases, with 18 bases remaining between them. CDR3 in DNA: TGCAGCGTTGCTATGGGGACGGGAGCGAATGGCTACACCTTC. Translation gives CSVAMGTGANGYTF.

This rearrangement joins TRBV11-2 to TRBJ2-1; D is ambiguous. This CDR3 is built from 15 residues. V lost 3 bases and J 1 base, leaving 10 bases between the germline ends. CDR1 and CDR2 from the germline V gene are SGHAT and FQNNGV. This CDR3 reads CASSLVMGSYNEQFF. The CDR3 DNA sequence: TGTGCCAGCAGCTTGGTAATGGGTTCCTACAATGAGCAGTTCTTC. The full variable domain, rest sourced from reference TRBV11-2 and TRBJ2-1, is EAGVAQSPRYKIIEKRQSVAFWCNPISGHATLYWYQQILGQGPKLLIQFQNNGVVDDSQLPKDRFSAERLKGVDSTLKIQPAKLEDSAVYLCASSLVMGSYNEQFFGPGTRLTVL.

CDR3 DNA: TGTGCCAGCAGACCCGACAGGCTAGCCAAAAACATTCAGTACTTC. Translated: CASRPDRLAKNIQYF. The rearrangement uses TRBV6-6 and TRBJ2-4; TRBD1 is a possible D gene (6 bases). Germline V gives CDR1 MNHNY, CDR2 SVGAGI (reference sequence). This CDR3 spans 15 amino acids. The germline V and J ends were trimmed by 6 bases and 0 bases, with 12 bases remaining between them.

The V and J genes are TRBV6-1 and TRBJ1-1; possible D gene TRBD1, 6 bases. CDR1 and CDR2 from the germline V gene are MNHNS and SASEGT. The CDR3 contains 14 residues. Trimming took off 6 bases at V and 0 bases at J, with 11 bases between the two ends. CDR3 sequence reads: CASSRTVMNTEAFF. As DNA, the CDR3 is TGTGCCAGCAGCAGGACAGTGATGAACACTGAAGCTTTCTTT.